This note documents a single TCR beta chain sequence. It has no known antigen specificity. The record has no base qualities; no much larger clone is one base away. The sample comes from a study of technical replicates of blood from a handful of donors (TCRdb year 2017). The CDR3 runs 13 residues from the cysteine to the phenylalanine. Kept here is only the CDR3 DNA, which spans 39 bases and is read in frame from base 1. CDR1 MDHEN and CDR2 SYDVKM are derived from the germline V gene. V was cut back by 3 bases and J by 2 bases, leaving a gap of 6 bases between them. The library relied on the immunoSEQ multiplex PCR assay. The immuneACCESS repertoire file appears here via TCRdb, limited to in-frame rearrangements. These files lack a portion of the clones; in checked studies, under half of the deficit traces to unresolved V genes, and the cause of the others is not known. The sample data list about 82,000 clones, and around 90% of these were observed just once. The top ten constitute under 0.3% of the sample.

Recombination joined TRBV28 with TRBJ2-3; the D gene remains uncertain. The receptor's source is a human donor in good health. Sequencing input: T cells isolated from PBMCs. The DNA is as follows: TGTGCCAGCAGTTTCAGGCTCACAGATACGCAGTATTTT. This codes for CASSFRLTDTQYF. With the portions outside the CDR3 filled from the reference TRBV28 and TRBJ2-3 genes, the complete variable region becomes DVKVTQSSRYLVKRTGEKVFLECVQDMDHENMFWYRQDPGLGLRLIYFSYDVKMKEKGDIPEGYSVSREKKERFSLILESASTNQTSMYLCASSFRLTDTQYFGPGTRLTVL.